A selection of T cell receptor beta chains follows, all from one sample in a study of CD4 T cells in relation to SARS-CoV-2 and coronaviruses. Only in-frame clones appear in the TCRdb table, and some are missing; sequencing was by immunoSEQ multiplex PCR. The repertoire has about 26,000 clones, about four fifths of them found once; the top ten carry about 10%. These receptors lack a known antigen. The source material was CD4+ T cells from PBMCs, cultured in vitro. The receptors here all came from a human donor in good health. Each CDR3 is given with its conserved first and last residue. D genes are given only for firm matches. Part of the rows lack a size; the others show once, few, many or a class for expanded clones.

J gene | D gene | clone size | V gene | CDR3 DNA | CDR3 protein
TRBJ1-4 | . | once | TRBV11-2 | TGTGCCAGCAGCGGGGTAACTAGGGAAAAACTGTTTTTT | CASSGVTREKLFF
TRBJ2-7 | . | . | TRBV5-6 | TGTGCCAGCAGCCCCAGTAGCGGATTCTCCTACGAGCAGTACTTC | CASSPSSGFSYEQYF
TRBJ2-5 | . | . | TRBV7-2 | TGTGCCAGCAGCTTAGCGCGGAACCAAGAGACCCAGTACTTC | CASSLARNQETQYF
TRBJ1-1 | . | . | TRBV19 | TGTGCCAGTAGTGTCTTAGGGATGAACACTGAAGCTTTCTTT | CASSVLGMNTEAFF
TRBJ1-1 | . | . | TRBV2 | TGTGCCAGCAGTGGTCGGACAGTGCGCGACACTGAAGCTTTCTTT | CASSGRTVRDTEAFF
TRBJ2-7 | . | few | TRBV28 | TGTGCCAGCAGTTCGGGGGCCCCTCCGTACTTC | CASSSGAPPYF
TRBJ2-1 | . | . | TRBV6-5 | TGTGCCAGCAGTTCCGGCAGAAACAATGAGCAGTTCTTC | CASSSGRNNEQFF
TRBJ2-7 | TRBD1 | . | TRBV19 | TGTGCCAGTAGCAGGGACAGCATCTCCTACGAGCAGTACTTC | CASSRDSISYEQYF
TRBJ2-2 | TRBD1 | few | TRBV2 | TGTGCCAGCACAGAACAGGGACAGGGGGGCACCGGGGAGCTGTTTTTT | CASTEQGQGGTGELFF
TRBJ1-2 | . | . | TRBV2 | TGTGCCAGCAGTGAAGGGCAGTCATATGGCTACACCTTC | CASSEGQSYGYTF
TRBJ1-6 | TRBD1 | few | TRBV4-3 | TGCGCCAGCAGCCAAGGCACAGGGGGTGGCACCTATAATTCACCCCTCCACTTT | CASSQGTGGGTYNSPLHF
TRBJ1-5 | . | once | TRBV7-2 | TGTGCCAGCAGCCCCTTGGTAGGTTTCCAGCCCCAGCATTTT | CASSPLVGFQPQHF
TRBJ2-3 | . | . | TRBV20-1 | TGCAGTGCTAGTGAGGGCGACACAGATACGCAGTATTTT | CSASEGDTDTQYF
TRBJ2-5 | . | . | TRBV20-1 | TGCAGTGCTAGGACTTACGGGACCCAGTACTTC | CSARTYGTQYF
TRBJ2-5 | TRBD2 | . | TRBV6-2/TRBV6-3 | TGTGCCAGCAGTTACTCGACGTCCGGGCTAGCGGGGGGGCAAGAGACCCAGTACTTC | CASSYSTSGLAGGQETQYF
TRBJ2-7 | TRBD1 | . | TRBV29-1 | TGCAGCGTCAAGACAGGGTACGAGCAGTACTTC | CSVKTGYEQYF
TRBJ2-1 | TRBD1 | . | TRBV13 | TGTGCCAGCAGAGTCGACAGGGGGCTCAACAATGAGCAGTTCTTC | CASRVDRGLNNEQFF
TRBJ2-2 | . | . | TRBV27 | TGTGCCAGCAGTACCGCCGGGACCGCCTGGAACACCGGGGAGCTGTTTTTT | CASSTAGTAWNTGELFF
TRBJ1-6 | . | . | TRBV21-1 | TGTGCCAGCGGCACGACCTCACCCCTCCACTTT | CASGTTSPLHF
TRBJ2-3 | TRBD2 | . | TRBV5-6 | TGTGCCAGCAGCCCGATCGGGGGGGCGACAGATACGCAGTATTTT | CASSPIGGATDTQYF
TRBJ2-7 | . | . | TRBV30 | TGTGCCTGCATGGGAGGAAAGGGGTCCTACGAGCAGTACTTC | CACMGGKGSYEQYF
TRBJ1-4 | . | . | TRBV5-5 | TGTGCCAGCAGCTTGAAGGCCTTTAATGAAAAACTGTTTTTT | CASSLKAFNEKLFF
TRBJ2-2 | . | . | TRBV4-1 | TGCGCCAGCAGCCAAGCACCCGAGTGGATAGGAGAGCTGTTTTTT | CASSQAPEWIGELFF
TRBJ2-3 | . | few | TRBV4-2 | TGTGCCAGCAGCCAAGCCCCAGAGGGAAATACGCAGTATTTT | CASSQAPEGNTQYF
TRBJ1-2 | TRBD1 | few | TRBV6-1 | TGTGCCAGCAGTGAAGCGCCGGGACAGGGCTACACCTTC | CASSEAPGQGYTF
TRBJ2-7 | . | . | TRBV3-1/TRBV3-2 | TGTGCCAGCAGCCAAGCCCCGGGACAAAGGCAGTACTTC | CASSQAPGQRQYF
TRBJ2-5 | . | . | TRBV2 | TGTGCCAGCAGTGCACTAGTGGAGACCCAGTACTTC | CASSALVETQYF
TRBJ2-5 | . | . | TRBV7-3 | TGTGCCAGCAGCCTGACAGGACCTCAAGAGACCCAGTACTTC | CASSLTGPQETQYF
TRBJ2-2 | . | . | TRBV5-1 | TGCGCCAGCAGCTTGGGGCTCGAGGGGACCGGGGAGCTGTTTTTT | CASSLGLEGTGELFF
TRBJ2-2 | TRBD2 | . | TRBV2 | TGTGCCAGCAGTGAGTGGACTAGCGGGAACACCGGGGAGCTGTTTTTT | CASSEWTSGNTGELFF
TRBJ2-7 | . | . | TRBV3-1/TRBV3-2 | TGTGCCAGCAGCTTAGACATCTACGAGCAGTACTTC | CASSLDIYEQYF
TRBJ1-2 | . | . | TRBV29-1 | TGCAGCGTTACCGAAACAGGACGCTATGGCTACACCTTC | CSVTETGRYGYTF
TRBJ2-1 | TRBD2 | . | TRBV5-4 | TGTGCCAGCAGTAAGCGGGGTACTGTCGATGAGCAGTTCTTC | CASSKRGTVDEQFF
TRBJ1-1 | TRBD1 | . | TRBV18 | TGTGCCAGCTCACCGGCACGGACAGGGAAAAGGACTGAAGCTTTCTTT | CASSPARTGKRTEAFF
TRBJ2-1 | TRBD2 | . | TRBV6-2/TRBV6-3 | TGTGCCAGCAGTTACTCCCTAGCGGGAGTGCGGTTCTTC | CASSYSLAGVRFF
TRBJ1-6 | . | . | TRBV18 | TGTGCCAGCTCCCCGGACAGTAATTCACCCCTCCACTTT | CASSPDSNSPLHF
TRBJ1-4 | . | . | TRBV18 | TGTGCCAGCTCACCCCTTTGGACTGAAATGAATGAAAAACTGTTTTTT | CASSPLWTEMNEKLFF
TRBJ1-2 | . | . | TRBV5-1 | TGCGCCAGCAGCTTCATACCTGGAGCAGGGAATGGCTACACCTTC | CASSFIPGAGNGYTF
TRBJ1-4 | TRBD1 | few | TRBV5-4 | TGTGCCAGCAGCTCCTACCGGACAGGGGGTGGGGCTAATGAAAAACTGTTTTTT | CASSSYRTGGGANEKLFF
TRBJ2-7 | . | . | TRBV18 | TGTGCCAGCTCCCTGGTTACAGGGAACGAGCAGTACTTC | CASSLVTGNEQYF
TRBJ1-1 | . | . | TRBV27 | TGTGCCAGCAATTCGGGACATCTGTACACTGAAGCTTTCTTT | CASNSGHLYTEAFF
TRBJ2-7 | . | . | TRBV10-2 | TGCGCCAGCAGTGGGGGGTCCTCCTACGAGCAGTACTTC | CASSGGSSYEQYF
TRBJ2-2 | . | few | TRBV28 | TGTGCCAGCAGTTTGGGGGCCTTGGCGAGGAACACCGGGGAGCTGTTTTTT | CASSLGALARNTGELFF
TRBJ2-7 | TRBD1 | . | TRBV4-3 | TGCGCCAGCAGCCAAGGGTTTCCGGGACAGCCCTACGAGCAGTACTTC | CASSQGFPGQPYEQYF
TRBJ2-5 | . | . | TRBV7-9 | TGTGCCAGCAGCTTAGTGGATGGGCGAGAGACCCAGTACTTC | CASSLVDGRETQYF
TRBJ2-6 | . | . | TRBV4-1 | TGCGCCAGCAGCCAAGAGGGCAGGGCCAACGTCCTGACTTTC | CASSQEGRANVLTF
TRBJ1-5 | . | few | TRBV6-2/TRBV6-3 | TGTGCCAGCAGTTCACCCTCTGGGGGACGGTATCAGCCCCAGCATTTT | CASSSPSGGRYQPQHF
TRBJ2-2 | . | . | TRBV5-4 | TGTGCCAGCACCAAGACAGGCGGGCAATTCACCGGGGAGCTGTTTTTT | CASTKTGGQFTGELFF
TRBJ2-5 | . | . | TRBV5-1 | TGCGCCAGCAGCTTCTGGTCCCTTGAAGAGACCCAGTACTTC | CASSFWSLEETQYF
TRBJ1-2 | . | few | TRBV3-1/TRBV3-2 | TGTGCCAGCAGCCAAGGGGGCACTCATGGCTACACCTTC | CASSQGGTHGYTF
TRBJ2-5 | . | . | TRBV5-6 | TGTGCCAGCAGCCGAGGGCAGGGAGGGACCCAGTACTTC | CASSRGQGGTQYF
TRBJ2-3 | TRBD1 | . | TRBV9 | TGTGCCAGCAGCAGGGACAGTATCACAGATACGCAGTATTTT | CASSRDSITDTQYF
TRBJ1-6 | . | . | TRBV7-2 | TGTGCCAGCAGCTTACGACTGGACGGTTCACCCCTCCACTTT | CASSLRLDGSPLHF
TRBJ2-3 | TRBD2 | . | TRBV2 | TGTGCCAGCAGTCGTCGGGGGGAAGCCTCCGATACGCAGTATTTT | CASSRRGEASDTQYF
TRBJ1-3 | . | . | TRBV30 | TGTGCCTGGAGTGTACAACCTGGAAACACCATATATTTT | CAWSVQPGNTIYF